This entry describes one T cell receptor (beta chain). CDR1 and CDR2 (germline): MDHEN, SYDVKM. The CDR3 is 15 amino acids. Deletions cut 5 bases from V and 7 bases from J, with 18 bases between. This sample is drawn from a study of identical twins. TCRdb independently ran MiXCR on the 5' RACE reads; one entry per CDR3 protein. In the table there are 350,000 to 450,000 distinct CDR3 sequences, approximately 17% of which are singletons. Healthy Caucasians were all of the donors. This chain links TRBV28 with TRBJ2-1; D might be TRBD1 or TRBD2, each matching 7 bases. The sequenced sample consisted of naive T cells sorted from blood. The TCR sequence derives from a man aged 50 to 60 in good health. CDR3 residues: CASSRQGWRGNEQFF. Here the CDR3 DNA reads TGTGCCAGCAGTCGACAGGGCTGGCGGGGGAATGAGCAGTTCTTC.